A selection of T cell receptor beta chains follows, all from one sample in a study of blood T cells in healthy people across ages. TCRdb reprocessed the 5' RACE reads via MiXCR and lists one record per CDR3 protein. The table includes some 1,500,000 distinct CDR3 sequences, under 55% detected once. Specimen: blood. These receptors all stem from a woman between 18 and 29 years old in good health. CDR3s include the opening cysteine and the closing phenylalanine or tryptophan. D genes are given only for firm matches. A clone size is listed for some rows: how often the clone was seen (once, few, many), or a class if it is expanded.

abundance: NA
d_gene: NA
v_gene: TRBV7-2
len: 15
j_gene: TRBJ1-2
CDR3aa: CASSITAGSGGGYTF
CDR3nt: TGTGCCAGCAGCATAACGGCGGGGTCCGGGGGTGGCTACACCTTC

abundance: many
d_gene: TRBD1
v_gene: TRBV6-5
len: 13
j_gene: TRBJ2-7
CDR3aa: CASTSDRGYEQYF
CDR3nt: TGTGCCAGCACATCGGACAGGGGCTACGAGCAGTACTTC

abundance: NA
d_gene: TRBD2
v_gene: TRBV20-1
len: 14
j_gene: TRBJ2-1
CDR3aa: CSATLAGPQETQFF
CDR3nt: TGCAGTGCAACACTAGCGGGACCCCAAGAGACCCAGTTCTTC

abundance: NA
d_gene: TRBD1
v_gene: TRBV6-4
len: 12
j_gene: TRBJ2-7
CDR3aa: CASRDRYNEQYF
CDR3nt: TGTGCCAGCAGGGACAGGTACAATGAGCAGTACTTC

abundance: NA
d_gene: NA
v_gene: TRBV20-1
len: 14
j_gene: TRBJ2-1
CDR3aa: CSARWGGPYNEQFF
CDR3nt: TGCAGTGCGCGCTGGGGCGGACCCTACAATGAGCAGTTCTTC

abundance: many
d_gene: NA
v_gene: TRBV4-3
len: 16
j_gene: TRBJ2-3
CDR3aa: CASSQVLRGGQDTQYF
CDR3nt: TGCGCCAGCAGCCAGGTACTACGAGGGGGGCAAGATACGCAGTATTTT

abundance: few
d_gene: NA
v_gene: TRBV4-2
len: 15
j_gene: TRBJ2-3
CDR3aa: CASSQLAGATDTQYF
CDR3nt: TGTGCCAGCAGCCAACTTGCGGGTGCCACAGATACGCAGTATTTT

abundance: NA
d_gene: NA
v_gene: TRBV27
len: 14
j_gene: TRBJ1-1
CDR3aa: CASSLSRGRFEAFF
CDR3nt: TGTGCCAGCAGTTTATCGAGGGGCAGGTTTGAAGCTTTCTTT

abundance: few
d_gene: NA
v_gene: TRBV29-1
len: 14
j_gene: TRBJ1-2
CDR3aa: CSVAHLEVRYGYTF
CDR3nt: TGCAGCGTGGCCCACCTCGAGGTTAGGTATGGCTACACCTTC

abundance: once
d_gene: NA
v_gene: TRBV24-1
len: 15
j_gene: TRBJ2-1
CDR3aa: CATSDLRGAGNEQFF
CDR3nt: TGTGCCACCAGTGATTTACGGGGGGCGGGGAATGAGCAGTTCTTC

abundance: few
d_gene: NA
v_gene: TRBV25-1
len: 13
j_gene: TRBJ2-7
CDR3aa: CASSKGRGYEQYF
CDR3nt: TGTGCCAGCAGTAAAGGCAGGGGATACGAGCAGTACTTC

abundance: NA
d_gene: NA
v_gene: TRBV15
len: 12
j_gene: TRBJ1-2
CDR3aa: CATSRDLAGYTF
CDR3nt: TGTGCCACCAGCAGAGATTTAGCAGGCTACACCTTC

abundance: NA
d_gene: NA
v_gene: TRBV7-7
len: 13
j_gene: TRBJ1-4
CDR3aa: CASSIAFGEKLFF
CDR3nt: TGTGCTAGCAGCATTGCTTTCGGTGAAAAACTGTTTTTT

abundance: NA
d_gene: TRBD1
v_gene: TRBV28
len: 15
j_gene: TRBJ2-7
CDR3aa: CASSKPDRDHYEQYF
CDR3nt: TGTGCCAGCAGTAAACCAGACAGGGATCACTACGAGCAGTACTTC

abundance: NA
d_gene: TRBD1
v_gene: TRBV6-5
len: 16
j_gene: TRBJ1-5
CDR3aa: CASSSNRGWGGQPQHF
CDR3nt: TGTGCCAGCAGTTCTAACAGGGGTTGGGGTGGTCAGCCCCAGCATTTT

abundance: many
d_gene: TRBD1
v_gene: TRBV10-3
len: 12
j_gene: TRBJ2-5
CDR3aa: CAIRGQAQEQYF
CDR3nt: TGTGCCATCAGGGGACAGGCTCAAGAGCAGTACTTC

abundance: NA
d_gene: TRBD1
v_gene: TRBV4-3
len: 19
j_gene: TRBJ1-2
CDR3aa: CASSQDYRDRGRKVFGYTF
CDR3nt: TGCGCCAGCAGCCAAGATTATCGGGACAGGGGGCGAAAGGTATTTGGCTACACCTTC

abundance: NA
d_gene: NA
v_gene: TRBV5-1
len: 15
j_gene: TRBJ1-5
CDR3aa: CASSLRGDSNQPQHF
CDR3nt: TGCGCCAGCAGCTTGCGAGGGGATAGCAATCAGCCCCAGCATTTT

abundance: NA
d_gene: NA
v_gene: TRBV6-5
len: 13
j_gene: TRBJ1-4
CDR3aa: CASSARPGGTLFF
CDR3nt: TGTGCCAGCAGTGCGCGACCTGGGGGAACTCTGTTTTTT

abundance: few
d_gene: NA
v_gene: TRBV7-2
len: 13
j_gene: TRBJ1-1
CDR3aa: CASSLASGTEAFF
CDR3nt: TGTGCCAGCAGCTTAGCGTCAGGGACTGAAGCTTTCTTT

abundance: once
d_gene: TRBD2
v_gene: TRBV20-1
len: 14
j_gene: TRBJ2-1
CDR3aa: CSARGTSGSNEQFF
CDR3nt: TGCAGTGCTAGGGGGACTAGCGGGAGTAATGAGCAGTTCTTC

abundance: NA
d_gene: NA
v_gene: TRBV3-1
len: 17
j_gene: TRBJ2-4
CDR3aa: CASSPQKGGLAKNIQYF
CDR3nt: TGTGCCAGCAGCCCCCAAAAGGGGGGCTTAGCCAAAAACATTCAGTACTTC

abundance: NA
d_gene: NA
v_gene: TRBV5-5
len: 13
j_gene: TRBJ2-7
CDR3aa: CASSFGDFYEQYF
CDR3nt: TGTGCCAGCAGCTTCGGGGACTTCTACGAGCAGTACTTC

abundance: few
d_gene: NA
v_gene: TRBV7-3
len: 15
j_gene: TRBJ2-1
CDR3aa: CASSLIPSTYNEQFF
CDR3nt: TGTGCCAGCAGCTTAATACCCTCAACCTACAATGAGCAGTTCTTC

abundance: NA
d_gene: NA
v_gene: TRBV7-2
len: 15
j_gene: TRBJ2-3
CDR3aa: CASSLRRAPTDTQYF
CDR3nt: TGTGCCAGCAGCTTAAGGAGAGCGCCAACAGATACGCAGTATTTT

abundance: many
d_gene: NA
v_gene: TRBV29-1
len: 13
j_gene: TRBJ2-1
CDR3aa: CSVEPLGDNEQFF
CDR3nt: TGCAGCGTTGAACCGCTAGGGGACAATGAGCAGTTCTTC

abundance: few
d_gene: NA
v_gene: TRBV28
len: 18
j_gene: TRBJ1-4
CDR3aa: CASSIPGEGTTTNEKLFF
CDR3nt: TGTGCCAGCAGTATACCCGGGGAGGGGACAACAACTAATGAAAAACTGTTTTTT

abundance: NA
d_gene: TRBD1
v_gene: TRBV7-9
len: 15
j_gene: TRBJ1-5
CDR3aa: CASSLEGASSQPQHF
CDR3nt: TGTGCCAGCAGCTTGGAGGGGGCGAGCAGTCAGCCCCAGCATTTT

abundance: NA
d_gene: NA
v_gene: TRBV7-9
len: 14
j_gene: TRBJ2-1
CDR3aa: CASSLGAWAYEQFF
CDR3nt: TGTGCCAGCAGCTTGGGGGCGTGGGCCTATGAGCAGTTCTTC

abundance: once
d_gene: NA
v_gene: TRBV20-1
len: 15
j_gene: TRBJ1-6
CDR3aa: CSAASSGQPNSPLHF
CDR3nt: TGCAGTGCAGCGAGCAGCGGACAGCCTAATTCACCCCTCCACTTT

abundance: few
d_gene: NA
v_gene: TRBV27
len: 15
j_gene: TRBJ1-4
CDR3aa: CASSLRLGSNEKLFF
CDR3nt: TGTGCCAGCAGTTTAAGGTTGGGTTCTAATGAAAAACTGTTTTTT

abundance: few
d_gene: TRBD2
v_gene: TRBV6-2/TRBV6-3
len: 15
j_gene: TRBJ2-1
CDR3aa: CASSRRREGYNEQFF
CDR3nt: TGTGCCAGCAGTAGGCGGCGGGAGGGTTACAATGAGCAGTTCTTC

abundance: NA
d_gene: NA
v_gene: TRBV6-2/TRBV6-3
len: 14
j_gene: TRBJ1-1
CDR3aa: CASSDSRGPYGAFF
CDR3nt: TGTGCCAGCAGTGACTCACGGGGCCCATATGGGGCTTTCTTT

abundance: few
d_gene: TRBD2
v_gene: TRBV7-2
len: 16
j_gene: TRBJ2-5
CDR3aa: CASSLASRGGQETQYF
CDR3nt: TGTGCCAGCAGCTTAGCATCCCGGGGGGGGCAAGAGACCCAGTACTTC

abundance: NA
d_gene: TRBD2
v_gene: TRBV20-1
len: 15
j_gene: TRBJ2-7
CDR3aa: CSAVDGGKSTYEQYF
CDR3nt: TGCAGTGCGGTAGACGGGGGGAAGAGCACCTACGAGCAGTACTTC

abundance: few
d_gene: TRBD2
v_gene: TRBV20-1
len: 14
j_gene: TRBJ2-1
CDR3aa: CSAPISGRANEQFF
CDR3nt: TGCAGTGCTCCTATAAGCGGGAGGGCAAATGAGCAGTTCTTC

abundance: medium-sized
d_gene: TRBD2
v_gene: TRBV12-5
len: 14
j_gene: TRBJ2-3
CDR3aa: CASGSSGSTDTQYF
CDR3nt: TGTGCTAGTGGGTCTAGCGGGAGCACAGATACGCAGTATTTT

abundance: NA
d_gene: TRBD1
v_gene: TRBV9
len: 15
j_gene: TRBJ1-3
CDR3aa: CASSDQGAGGNTIYF
CDR3nt: TGTGCCAGCAGTGACCAGGGGGCTGGTGGAAACACCATATATTTT

abundance: NA
d_gene: TRBD1
v_gene: TRBV5-1
len: 15
j_gene: TRBJ2-1
CDR3aa: CASSPGGQSYNEQFF
CDR3nt: TGCGCCAGCAGCCCAGGGGGACAGTCCTACAATGAGCAGTTCTTC

abundance: many
d_gene: NA
v_gene: TRBV5-1
len: 16
j_gene: TRBJ2-5
CDR3aa: CASSSGPISAQETQYF
CDR3nt: TGCGCCAGCAGCTCGGGGCCTATTAGCGCGCAAGAGACCCAGTACTTC

abundance: few
d_gene: NA
v_gene: TRBV7-2
len: 14
j_gene: TRBJ1-4
CDR3aa: CASSLEAINEKLFF
CDR3nt: TGTGCCAGCAGCTTAGAGGCGATTAATGAAAAACTGTTTTTT